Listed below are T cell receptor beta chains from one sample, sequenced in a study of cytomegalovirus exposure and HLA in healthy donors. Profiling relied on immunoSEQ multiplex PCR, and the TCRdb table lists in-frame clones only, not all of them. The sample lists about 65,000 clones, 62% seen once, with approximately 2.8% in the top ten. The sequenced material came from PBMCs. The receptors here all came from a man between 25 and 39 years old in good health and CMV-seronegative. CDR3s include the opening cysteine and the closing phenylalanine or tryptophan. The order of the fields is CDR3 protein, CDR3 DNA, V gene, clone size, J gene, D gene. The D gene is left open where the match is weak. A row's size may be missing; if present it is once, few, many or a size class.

CDR3aa: CASSPRGQGVTEAFF
CDR3nt: TGTGCCAGCTCACCACGGGGACAGGGGGTCACTGAAGCTTTCTTT
v_gene: TRBV18
abundance: once
j_gene: TRBJ1-1
d_gene: TRBD1

CDR3aa: CASSYPRGQATDTQYF
CDR3nt: TGTGCCAGCAGTTACCCAAGGGGACAGGCCACAGATACGCAGTATTTT
v_gene: TRBV6-6
abundance: -
j_gene: TRBJ2-3
d_gene: TRBD1

CDR3aa: CASSLKFSPSGGSPLHF
CDR3nt: TGTGCCAGCAGCTTGAAATTTTCGCCGTCCGGAGGATCACCCCTCCACTTT
v_gene: TRBV5-6
abundance: -
j_gene: TRBJ1-6
d_gene: -

CDR3aa: CASSIDPEETQYF
CDR3nt: TGTGCCAGTAGTATAGATCCGGAAGAGACCCAGTACTTC
v_gene: TRBV19
abundance: few
j_gene: TRBJ2-5
d_gene: -

CDR3aa: CASSQEVGAQDGYTF
CDR3nt: TGTGCCAGCAGCCAAGAGGTGGGGGCGCAGGATGGCTACACCTTC
v_gene: TRBV4-2
abundance: -
j_gene: TRBJ1-2
d_gene: -

CDR3aa: CASSKGLDQETQYF
CDR3nt: TGTGCCAGCAGCAAAGGACTAGACCAAGAGACCCAGTACTTC
v_gene: TRBV7-2
abundance: once
j_gene: TRBJ2-5
d_gene: TRBD2

CDR3aa: CASSRSRDKLYEQYF
CDR3nt: TGTGCCAGCAGCCGAAGCCGGGACAAATTGTACGAGCAGTACTTC
v_gene: TRBV6-5
abundance: -
j_gene: TRBJ2-7
d_gene: -

CDR3aa: CASSPPGSTEAFF
CDR3nt: TGTGCCAGCAGCCCCCCGGGATCCACTGAAGCTTTCTTT
v_gene: TRBV7-3
abundance: -
j_gene: TRBJ1-1
d_gene: -

CDR3aa: CASSRSRRGDETQYF
CDR3nt: TGTGCCAGCTCACGATCGCGCAGGGGAGATGAGACCCAGTACTTC
v_gene: TRBV18
abundance: -
j_gene: TRBJ2-5
d_gene: -

CDR3aa: CAWSQHGHFYGYTF
CDR3nt: TGTGCCTGGAGTCAACACGGACACTTCTATGGCTACACCTTC
v_gene: TRBV30
abundance: -
j_gene: TRBJ1-2
d_gene: -

CDR3aa: CASSYSRAEQYF
CDR3nt: TGTGCCAGCAGTTACTCGAGGGCCGAGCAGTACTTC
v_gene: TRBV6-6
abundance: -
j_gene: TRBJ2-7
d_gene: -

CDR3aa: CASRAGQGVTEAFF
CDR3nt: TGTGCCAGCAGGGCCGGACAGGGGGTCACTGAAGCTTTCTTT
v_gene: TRBV2
abundance: -
j_gene: TRBJ1-1
d_gene: TRBD1

CDR3aa: CASRYSWEGNQPQHF
CDR3nt: TGTGCCAGCAGGTACAGCTGGGAGGGCAATCAGCCCCAGCATTTT
v_gene: TRBV4-2
abundance: few
j_gene: TRBJ1-5
d_gene: -

CDR3aa: CASKTYTTDTQYF
CDR3nt: TGTGCCAGCAAGACTTATACCACAGATACGCAGTATTTT
v_gene: TRBV27
abundance: few
j_gene: TRBJ2-3
d_gene: -

CDR3aa: CASSSTQGGTYNEQFF
CDR3nt: TGTGCCAGCAGCTCAACCCAGGGTGGGACCTACAATGAGCAGTTCTTC
v_gene: TRBV5-4
abundance: -
j_gene: TRBJ2-1
d_gene: -

CDR3aa: CASSLAGDTYEQYF
CDR3nt: TGCGCCAGCAGCTTGGCCGGGGACACCTACGAGCAGTACTTC
v_gene: TRBV5-1
abundance: -
j_gene: TRBJ2-7
d_gene: -

CDR3aa: CASSEGQGGLQFF
CDR3nt: TGTGCCAGCAGTGAAGGGCAGGGAGGACTACAGTTCTTC
v_gene: TRBV6-1
abundance: -
j_gene: TRBJ2-1
d_gene: -

CDR3aa: CASSLGAGNNEQFF
CDR3nt: TGTGCCAGCAGCTTAGGCGCAGGGAACAATGAGCAGTTCTTC
v_gene: TRBV11-3
abundance: -
j_gene: TRBJ2-1
d_gene: -

CDR3aa: CSASLAEYSYEQYF
CDR3nt: TGCAGCGCTTCCCTGGCTGAATACTCCTACGAGCAGTACTTC
v_gene: TRBV29-1
abundance: -
j_gene: TRBJ2-7
d_gene: -

CDR3aa: CASSVGSGGFETQYF
CDR3nt: TGTGCCAGCAGTGTGGGTAGCGGGGGGTTTGAGACCCAGTACTTC
v_gene: TRBV6-1
abundance: -
j_gene: TRBJ2-5
d_gene: TRBD2

CDR3aa: CARLAGRSYNEQFF
CDR3nt: TGTGCCCGGTTAGCCGGTCGTTCCTACAATGAGCAGTTCTTC
v_gene: TRBV30
abundance: -
j_gene: TRBJ2-1
d_gene: -

CDR3aa: CASSPQRGWAGELFF
CDR3nt: TGTGCCAGCAGCCCCCAAAGGGGTTGGGCCGGGGAGCTGTTTTTT
v_gene: TRBV7-2
abundance: -
j_gene: TRBJ2-2
d_gene: -

CDR3aa: CASSLNRDQPQHF
CDR3nt: TGTGCCAGCAGCTTGAACAGAGATCAGCCCCAGCATTTT
v_gene: TRBV5-4
abundance: -
j_gene: TRBJ1-5
d_gene: -

CDR3aa: CASSQVERGGGTDTQYF
CDR3nt: TGCGCCAGCAGCCAAGTGGAGCGGGGGGGCGGTACAGATACGCAGTATTTT
v_gene: TRBV4-1
abundance: -
j_gene: TRBJ2-3
d_gene: TRBD2

CDR3aa: CASSPTQKGYTF
CDR3nt: TGTGCCAGCAGCCCCACCCAGAAAGGCTACACCTTC
v_gene: TRBV5-6
abundance: -
j_gene: TRBJ1-2
d_gene: -

CDR3aa: CASSPQGAGGQPQHF
CDR3nt: TGTGCCAGCTCACCACAGGGGGCGGGGGGTCAGCCCCAGCATTTT
v_gene: TRBV18
abundance: -
j_gene: TRBJ1-5
d_gene: TRBD1

CDR3aa: CASSAGTGIPFQETQYF
CDR3nt: TGTGCCAGCAGCGCCGGGACAGGGATCCCCTTTCAAGAGACCCAGTACTTC
v_gene: TRBV7-8
abundance: few
j_gene: TRBJ2-5
d_gene: TRBD1

CDR3aa: CASSLALTGRGNQPQHF
CDR3nt: TGTGCCAGCAGCTTGGCTTTAACAGGTAGGGGCAATCAGCCCCAGCATTTT
v_gene: TRBV5-8
abundance: -
j_gene: TRBJ1-5
d_gene: -

CDR3aa: CASSIGQFYEQYF
CDR3nt: TGTGCCAGCAGCATAGGACAGTTCTACGAGCAGTACTTC
v_gene: TRBV11-2
abundance: -
j_gene: TRBJ2-7
d_gene: -

CDR3aa: CASSLARRQETQYF
CDR3nt: TGTGCCAGCAGCTTAGCGCGGAGGCAAGAGACCCAGTACTTC
v_gene: TRBV7-8
abundance: few
j_gene: TRBJ2-5
d_gene: -

CDR3aa: CASSPGSLKETQYF
CDR3nt: TGCGCCAGCAGTCCCGGGTCATTGAAAGAGACCCAGTACTTC
v_gene: TRBV5-1
abundance: -
j_gene: TRBJ2-5
d_gene: -

CDR3aa: CASSSPGTAYNEQFF
CDR3nt: TGTGCCAGCAGTTCTCCGGGGACAGCATACAATGAGCAGTTCTTC
v_gene: TRBV6-5
abundance: few
j_gene: TRBJ2-1
d_gene: TRBD1

CDR3aa: CASSFYGTEYNEQFF
CDR3nt: TGTGCCAGCAGCTTCTACGGGACAGAATACAATGAGCAGTTCTTC
v_gene: TRBV5-4
abundance: few
j_gene: TRBJ2-1
d_gene: TRBD1

CDR3aa: CASSFSGVGTEAFF
CDR3nt: TGTGCCAGCAGTTTCTCGGGGGTGGGGACTGAAGCTTTCTTT
v_gene: TRBV28
abundance: -
j_gene: TRBJ1-1
d_gene: -

CDR3aa: CASSLMTLAGSTDTQYF
CDR3nt: TGTGCCAGCAGCTTGATGACGTTAGCGGGGAGCACAGATACGCAGTATTTT
v_gene: TRBV5-4
abundance: -
j_gene: TRBJ2-3
d_gene: TRBD2

CDR3aa: CASRSITGERQPQHF
CDR3nt: TGTGCCAGTAGGAGCATAACAGGGGAGAGACAGCCCCAGCATTTT
v_gene: TRBV19
abundance: few
j_gene: TRBJ1-5
d_gene: TRBD1

CDR3aa: CASSLGGPNNEQFF
CDR3nt: TGTGCCAGCAGTTTAGGCGGGCCCAACAATGAGCAGTTCTTC
v_gene: TRBV27
abundance: -
j_gene: TRBJ2-1
d_gene: -

CDR3aa: CASSLVGQGGETQYF
CDR3nt: TGTGCCAGCAGCTTAGTAGGACAGGGGGGAGAGACCCAGTACTTC
v_gene: TRBV11-2
abundance: -
j_gene: TRBJ2-5
d_gene: TRBD1

CDR3aa: CASSLSAGAQETQYF
CDR3nt: TGTGCCAGCAGCTTATCGGCGGGGGCCCAAGAGACCCAGTACTTC
v_gene: TRBV7-2
abundance: -
j_gene: TRBJ2-5
d_gene: -

CDR3aa: CASSGGQGKQPQHF
CDR3nt: TGTGCCAGCAGTGGGGGACAGGGAAAGCAGCCCCAGCATTTT
v_gene: TRBV6-5
abundance: few
j_gene: TRBJ1-5
d_gene: TRBD1

CDR3aa: CASSEESSGANVLTF
CDR3nt: TGTGCCAGCAGTGAAGAGAGCTCTGGGGCCAACGTCCTGACTTTC
v_gene: TRBV2
abundance: -
j_gene: TRBJ2-6
d_gene: -

CDR3aa: CATSRDRDSGAREQYF
CDR3nt: TGTGCCACCAGCAGAGATCGGGACAGTGGGGCTAGGGAGCAGTACTTC
v_gene: TRBV15
abundance: few
j_gene: TRBJ2-7
d_gene: TRBD1

CDR3aa: CASSQEDRDGNQPQHF
CDR3nt: TGCGCCAGCAGCCAAGAGGACAGAGATGGAAATCAGCCCCAGCATTTT
v_gene: TRBV4-1
abundance: -
j_gene: TRBJ1-5
d_gene: -

CDR3aa: CASKGNRDATDTQYF
CDR3nt: TGTGCCAGCAAAGGGAACAGGGACGCGACAGATACGCAGTATTTT
v_gene: TRBV27
abundance: -
j_gene: TRBJ2-3
d_gene: -

CDR3aa: CASSLDLAYGYTF
CDR3nt: TGTGCCAGCAGCTTAGATCTCGCGTATGGCTACACCTTC
v_gene: TRBV11-2
abundance: -
j_gene: TRBJ1-2
d_gene: -

CDR3aa: CASSPVETGKSSYNSPLHF
CDR3nt: TGTGCCAGCTCACCGGTGGAGACAGGGAAGAGCTCCTATAATTCACCCCTCCACTTT
v_gene: TRBV18
abundance: -
j_gene: TRBJ1-6
d_gene: TRBD1

CDR3aa: CSALRTDEAFF
CDR3nt: TGCAGTGCCCTTCGGACAGATGAAGCTTTCTTT
v_gene: TRBV20-1
abundance: -
j_gene: TRBJ1-1
d_gene: -

CDR3aa: CASSVGGGWGAYSNQPQHF
CDR3nt: TGTGCCAGCAGCGTAGGCGGGGGTTGGGGGGCCTATAGCAATCAGCCCCAGCATTTT
v_gene: TRBV9
abundance: -
j_gene: TRBJ1-5
d_gene: -